These 25 T cell receptor beta chains came from one sample sequenced in a study of T-cell reconstitution after alpha-beta-depleted transplantation in children. Using unique molecular identifiers, the investigators prepared the TCRbeta library. MiXCR, run by TCRdb on the PCR reads, gives a single entry per CDR3 protein. The data contain about 580,000 distinct CDR3 sequences, around 23% of them singletons. Sequences were derived from PBMCs, mostly from graft donor cells, sampled 360 days after TCRalphabeta/CD19-depleted stem cell transplant. These receptors were taken from a boy in the first two years of life who had a stem cell transplant for acute myeloid leukemia, so the T cells may come from the graft donor.

This clonotype was observed many times. This chain links TRBV12-3 or TRBV12-4 with TRBJ2-7; no clear D. Trimming left V 1 base short and J 3 bases short, with 4 bases between. The length of the CDR3 is 12 residues. CDR3 region: CASSLVLYEQYV. The CDR3 coding sequence is TGTGCCAGCAGTTTAGTCCTCTACGAGCAGTACGTC.

This clonotype was seen more than once but under ten times. The J gene is TRBJ2-7, the V gene TRBV27; a weak D match, TRBD2 (7 bases). This CDR3 has 17 amino acids. V was trimmed by 4 bases and J by 2 bases, leaving 21 bases between them. Per the germline V gene, CDR1 is MNHEY and CDR2 is SMNVEV (reference sequence). In nucleotides, the CDR3 is TGTGCCAGCAGTTCCTCCCTCACCGGGGGGCCTACCTACGAGCAGTACTTC. It specifies CASSSSLTGGPTYEQYF.

This clonotype has a count of ten or more. This chain joins TRBV5-1 and TRBJ1-5; TRBD1 agrees at 9 bases. The CDR3 totals 15 residues. Germline CDR1 SGHRS, CDR2 YFSETQ. With 4 bases clipped from V and 3 bases from J, the junction kept 5 bases outside the gene matches. The CDR3 sequence: CASSTGTGNNQPQHF. CDR3 DNA sequence: TGCGCCAGCAGCACAGGGACAGGGAACAATCAGCCCCAGCATTTT.

This clonotype has at least ten counts. The V call is TRBV6-5, the J call TRBJ2-7, with TRBD2 matching over 7 bases. V lost 3 bases, J lost 2 bases, and 4 bases stayed unmatched. Germline loops: CDR1 MNHEY, CDR2 SVGAGI. The CDR3 spans 14 residues. The CDR3 coding sequence is TGTGCCAGCAGTTATGGGGACTACCCCTACGAGCAGTACTTC. Translating gives CASSYGDYPYEQYF.

This clonotype was seen repeatedly, ten times or more. The CDR3 spells CASSSAYVGMFSGANVLTF. Written as DNA, the CDR3 is TGTGCCAGCAGCTCAGCCTATGTAGGAATGTTCTCTGGGGCCAACGTCCTGACTTTC. The rearrangement uses TRBV6-2 or TRBV6-3 and TRBJ2-6; no firm D call. V was cut by 6 bases and J by 0 bases, with 21 bases left in between. The CDR3 has 19 residues. Germline V gives CDR1 MNHEY, CDR2 SVGEGT.

The chain carries TRBV7-6 and TRBJ2-1; tentative D call: TRBD1 (6 bases). CDR1 and CDR2 (germline): SGHVS, FNYEAQ. Trimming shortened V by 5 bases and J by 5 bases, and 22 bases separated the two germline ends. The CDR3 loop spans 17 amino acids. The CDR3 sequence: CASSHPGVTPNNNEQFF. For the CDR3, the DNA is TGTGCCAGCAGCCACCCAGGGGTCACTCCAAATAACAATGAGCAGTTCTTC.

This clonotype was observed a few times. This rearrangement joins TRBV6-1 to TRBJ2-7, with D maybe TRBD2 (7 bases). Trimming stripped 4 bases from V and 7 bases from J, with 17 bases between. The CDR3 has 14 amino acids. In germline, CDR1 is MNHNS, CDR2 SASEGT. CDR3 sequence reads: CASSVIQGGGEQYF. Written as DNA, the CDR3 is TGTGCCAGCAGTGTAATACAGGGAGGGGGGGAGCAGTACTTC.

This chain uses TRBV28 with TRBJ1-2; 12 bases line up with TRBD1. Per the germline V gene, CDR1 is MDHEN and CDR2 is SYDVKM. The CDR3 consists of 14 residues. Unmatched junction bases numbered 8, after V lost 8 bases and J lost 7 bases. The CDR3 DNA follows: TGTGCCAGCCCCCCGGGACAGGGGGCTCGTGGCTACACCTTC. Residues: CASPPGQGARGYTF.

The rearrangement links TRBV28 to TRBJ2-5, with D uncertain. The CDR3 totals 13 residues. V lost 7 bases, J lost 5 bases, and 14 bases lay in between. Germline CDR1 reads MDHEN; CDR2 reads SYDVKM. This chain's CDR3 is CASNGRPRETQYF. As DNA, the CDR3 is TGTGCCAGCAATGGCAGGCCGCGGGAGACCCAGTACTTC.

The J gene is TRBJ2-1, the V gene TRBV7-2, with 12 bases that match TRBD2. Germline assignment: CDR1 SGHTA and CDR2 FQGNSA. Trimming removed 5 bases from V and 10 bases from J; junction bases left unmatched: 9. This CDR3 has 15 amino acids. The CDR3 coding sequence is TGTGCCAGCAGCATTACTAGCGGGGGGCGCCCCGAGCAGTTCTTC. Translated: CASSITSGGRPEQFF. Full variable domain (remainder filled in from reference TRBV7-2 and TRBJ2-1): GAGVSQSPSNKVTEKGKDVELRCDPISGHTALYWYRQSLGQGLEFLIYFQGNSAPDKSGLPSDRFSAERTGGSVSTLTIQRTQQEDSAVYLCASSITSGGRPEQFFGPGTRLTVL.

The chain uses TRBV20-1 and TRBJ2-7; 10 bases are shared with TRBD1. The CDR3 totals 14 residues. Unmatched junction bases numbered 5, after V lost 3 bases and J lost 3 bases. Germline lookup yields CDR1 DFQATT and CDR2 SNEGSKA (reference sequence). The CDR3 DNA is TGCAGTGCTAGGGGACAGGGGAAAGACTACGAGCAGTACTTC. It translates to CSARGQGKDYEQYF.

This clonotype came up many times. The V call is TRBV6-5, the J call TRBJ2-3; the D gene is possibly TRBD1 (5 bases). Deletions cut 0 bases from V and 2 bases from J, with 9 bases between. Per germline, CDR1 MNHEY and CDR2 SVGAGI. This CDR3 comprises 15 residues. CDR3 amino acids: CASSYSRQHTDTQYF. CDR3 coding DNA: TGTGCCAGCAGTTACTCGAGACAGCACACAGATACGCAGTATTTT.

The chain recombines TRBV7-6 with TRBJ2-1; 11 bases agree with TRBD2. Looked up from germline, CDR1 is SGHVS and CDR2 is FNYEAQ. V lost 5 bases, J lost 6 bases, and 9 bases stayed unmatched. This CDR3 is 16 amino acids long. In DNA, the CDR3 is TGTGCCAGCAGCGTGGGGAGGACTAGCGGGCTCAATGAGCAGTTCTTC. Protein: CASSVGRTSGLNEQFF.

This clonotype was found a few times. V is TRBV20-1 and J is TRBJ2-1; D perhaps matches TRBD2 (6 bases). The CDR3 contains 13 residues. V lost 3 bases and J 8 bases, leaving 14 bases between the germline ends. In germline, CDR1 is DFQATT, CDR2 SNEGSKA (reference sequence). CDR3 nucleotides: TGCAGTGCTAGGGGGGGATTCTGGGATGAGCAGTTCTTC. Its translation is CSARGGFWDEQFF.

The table lists this clonotype with many counts. The chain carries TRBV5-1 and TRBJ2-2; tentatively, D is TRBD1 or TRBD2 (5 bases each). The V end was cut by 7 bases, the J end by 3 bases, with 10 bases between. CDR1 and CDR2 (germline): SGHRS, YFSETQ. The CDR3 spans 13 residues. This CDR3 reads CASYGADTGELFF. CDR3 DNA sequence: TGCGCCAGCTACGGGGCAGACACCGGGGAGCTGTTTTTT. The full variable domain, its missing parts supplied by reference TRBV5-1 and TRBJ2-2, is KAGVTQTPRYLIKTRGQQVTLSCSPISGHRSVSWYQQTPGQGLQFLFEYFSETQRNKGNFPGRFSGRQFSNSRSEMNVSTLELGDSALYLCASYGADTGELFFGEGSRLTVL.

This sequence joins TRBV20-1 and TRBJ2-1, with D possibly matching TRBD1 (5 bases). CDR3 size: 12 residues. Per germline, CDR1 DFQATT and CDR2 SNEGSKA (reference sequence). Trimming cost V 5 bases and J 8 bases, with 13 bases left between them. The CDR3 loop is CSAAPTRDEQFF. In DNA form, the CDR3 reads TGCAGTGCTGCCCCCACCAGGGATGAGCAGTTCTTC.

This clonotype occurred a few times. This chain connects TRBV20-1 to TRBJ2-7; 9 bases agree with TRBD1. Germline V gene sequence: CDR1 DFQATT, CDR2 SNEGSKA (reference sequence). Losses at the gene ends were 6 bases for V and 4 bases for J; bases not matched to a gene: 10. CDR3 length: 14 residues. CDR3 sequence reads: CSAPKDRGTYEQYV. CDR3 in DNA: TGCAGTGCACCGAAGGACAGGGGAACTTACGAGCAGTACGTC.

This clonotype occurred a few times. The rearrangement links TRBV18 to TRBJ1-5; D remains unclear. Between the trimmed V and J ends, which lost 2 bases and 3 bases, there was a span of 8 bases. The CDR3 has 14 residues. CDR1 KGHSH and CDR2 LQKENI come from the germline V gene. CDR3 DNA sequence: TGTGCCAGCTCACCAGGGCAGAACAATCAGCCCCAGCATTTT. As protein: CASSPGQNNQPQHF.

The chain combines TRBV7-3 with TRBJ1-1; D is uncertain. CDR3 length: 14 amino acids. V was clipped by 5 bases and J by 0 bases, with 10 bases between them. Germline V gene data show CDR1 as SGHTA and CDR2 as FQGTGA. The chain's CDR3 is CASSRHGMNTEAFF. The CDR3 bases are TGTGCCAGCAGCAGACATGGCATGAACACTGAAGCTTTCTTT.

The V gene is TRBV25-1, the J gene TRBJ2-3, with D possibly being TRBD1 or TRBD2 (5 bases each). This CDR3 spans 16 amino acids. Germline loops: CDR1 MGHDK, CDR2 SYGVNS. Deletions cut 0 bases from V and 0 bases from J, with 10 bases between. Written as DNA, the CDR3 is TGTGCCAGCAGTGAATACGGGACCCCAAGCACAGATACGCAGTATTTT. Translating it yields CASSEYGTPSTDTQYF.

Only a few counts were recorded for this clonotype. The chain uses TRBV25-1 and TRBJ2-7; D uncertain. From germline, CDR1 is MGHDK and CDR2 SYGVNS. The CDR3 is 14 amino acids. Deletions cut 6 bases from V and 0 bases from J, with 12 bases between. The CDR3 DNA follows: TGTGCCAGCAGGGGGTCCCCGAGCTCCTACGAGCAGTACTTC. As protein: CASRGSPSSYEQYF.

The sample holds many counts of this clonotype. V and J are TRBV20-1 and TRBJ2-7; 7 bases map to TRBD1. Per the germline V gene, CDR1 is DFQATT and CDR2 is SNEGSKA (reference sequence). Trimming took 3 bases from V and 6 from J; bases not matched to a gene: 8. The CDR3 is 13 amino acids. The CDR3 coding sequence is TGCAGTGCTAGTGGGACAGTCAGACTCGAGCAGTACGTC. Its protein is CSASGTVRLEQYV.

In this sample, this clonotype turned up many times. The chain combines TRBV12-3 or TRBV12-4 with TRBJ2-1, with 13 positions matching TRBD2. V gave up 5 bases and J gave up 10 bases; unmatched junction bases: 23. This CDR3 spans 20 amino acids. CDR3 in DNA: TGTGCCAGCAGTAGCCGGGACAGGGTAACTAGCGGGGGGGAGAATTCAGAGCAGTTCTTC. This gives the protein CASSSRDRVTSGGENSEQFF.

In this sample, this clonotype turned up once. This sequence joins TRBV6-1 and TRBJ1-6; TRBD1 aligns across 8 bases. The V gene's germline CDR1 is MNHNS and CDR2 SASEGT. This CDR3 contains 17 residues. The J segment lost 7 bases and the V segment lost 0 bases, leaving 8 bases of the junction unmatched. The CDR3 coding sequence is TGTGCCAGCAGTGAAGCGGGGCGCAACAGGGGGAATTCACCCCTCCACTTT. This translates into CASSEAGRNRGNSPLHF.

V is TRBV20-1 and J is TRBJ2-7; TRBD1 matches at 8 bases. This CDR3 is 14 amino acids long. Unmatched junction bases numbered 6, after V lost 3 bases and J lost 2 bases. Germline CDR1 DFQATT, CDR2 SNEGSKA (reference sequence). The CDR3, as DNA: TGCAGTGCTAGCCCGGGACAGGCTGCCTACGAGCAGTACTTC. It is translated as CSASPGQAAYEQYF.